What follows is one T cell receptor beta chain and its context. This specimen comes from a study of cytomegalovirus exposure and HLA in healthy donors. Amplification used 60 Vbeta primers and 13 Jbeta primers. Sequencing was performed with immunoSEQ multiplex PCR; in TCRdb, only in-frame clones are kept and a portion is missing. This sample yields under 90,000 clones, of which more than 60% are seen a single time; roughly 3% belongs to the top ten. Trimming at V came to 5 bases and at J to 4 bases, leaving 4 bases not matched to a gene. The CDR3 sequence is 14 residues long. Germline loops: CDR1 WNHNN, CDR2 SYGVQD (reference sequence).

The receptor was isolated from a man aged 50-60 years in good health and CMV-seropositive. This chain connects TRBV10-1 to TRBJ2-2; TRBD1 matches 7 bases. The sample taken for sequencing was PBMCs. The CDR3 here is CASSPDRSTGELFF. The CDR3 region has the DNA TGCGCCAGCAGTCCGGACAGGAGCACCGGGGAGCTGTTTTTT.